This TCR beta chain was recovered during a study of blood T cell repertoires in COVID-19. The method was immunoSEQ multiplex PCR; TCRdb's version includes in-frame clones alone and lacks a portion of them. The sample includes about 78,000 clones, roughly 86% of them seen just once. This TCR derives from a woman in her sixties with acute or convalescent COVID-19. Sequencing was carried out using peripheral blood.

Written as DNA, the CDR3 is TGTGCCAGCAGCTTAAGGACAGGGAGCTACGAGCAGTACTTC. It encodes CASSLRTGSYEQYF. This chain connects TRBV5-5 to TRBJ2-7, with 8 bases fitting TRBD1. The germline CDR1 and CDR2 sequences are SGHKS and YYEKEE (reference sequence). J was trimmed by 3 bases and V by 2 bases; bases with no gene match: 4. The CDR3 consists of 14 residues.